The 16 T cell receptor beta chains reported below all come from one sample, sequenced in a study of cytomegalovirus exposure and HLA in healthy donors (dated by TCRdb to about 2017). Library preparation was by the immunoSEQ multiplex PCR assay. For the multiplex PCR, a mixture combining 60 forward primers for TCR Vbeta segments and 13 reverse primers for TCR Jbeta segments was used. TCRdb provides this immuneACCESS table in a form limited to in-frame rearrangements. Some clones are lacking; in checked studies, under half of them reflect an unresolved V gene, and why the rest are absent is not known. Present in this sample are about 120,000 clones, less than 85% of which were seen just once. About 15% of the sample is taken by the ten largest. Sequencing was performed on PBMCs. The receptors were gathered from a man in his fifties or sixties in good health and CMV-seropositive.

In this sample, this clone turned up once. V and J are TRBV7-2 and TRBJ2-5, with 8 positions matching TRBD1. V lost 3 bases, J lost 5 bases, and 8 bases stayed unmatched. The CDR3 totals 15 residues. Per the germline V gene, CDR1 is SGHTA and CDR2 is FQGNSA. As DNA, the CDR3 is TGTGCCAGCAGCTTGGGGACAGGCCGCTTGGAGACCCAGTACTTC. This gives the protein CASSLGTGRLETQYF.

The CDR3 here is CASSLGGSSNQPQHF. The CDR3 nucleotides read TGTGCCAGCAGTCTTGGGGGGTCCAGCAATCAGCCCCAGCATTTT. The rearrangement joins TRBV6-6 to TRBJ1-5; the D gene is possibly TRBD1 (5 bases). Germline V lookup: CDR1 MNHNY, CDR2 SVGAGI (reference sequence). The CDR3 is 15 residues long. The V gene lost 5 bases and the J gene lost 1 base, with 12 bases spanning the gap.

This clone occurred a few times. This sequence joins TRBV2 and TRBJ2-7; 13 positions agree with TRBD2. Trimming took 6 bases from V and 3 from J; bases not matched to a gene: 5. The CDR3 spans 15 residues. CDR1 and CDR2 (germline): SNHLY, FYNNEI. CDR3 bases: TGTGCCAGCAGCGCGGGACTAGCGGGGAACTACGAGCAGTACTTC. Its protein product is CASSAGLAGNYEQYF.

CDR3 region: CASSQVASGLYNEQFF. Written as DNA, the CDR3 is TGTGCCAGCAGCCAAGTTGCTAGCGGGCTCTACAATGAGCAGTTCTTC. V gene TRBV14 combines with J gene TRBJ2-1; 8 positions agree with TRBD2. This CDR3 spans 16 amino acids. In germline, CDR1 is SGHDN, CDR2 FVKESK. With 1 base clipped from V and 3 bases from J, the junction kept 5 bases outside the gene matches.

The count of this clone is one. The CDR3 region has the DNA TGCGCCAGCAGCTTGGGGGCTAGCCTTCCCTACGAGCAGTACTTC. Translating gives CASSLGASLPYEQYF. The rearrangement links TRBV5-1 to TRBJ2-7; the D gene is possibly TRBD2 (5 bases). There are 15 residues in the CDR3. Germline assignment: CDR1 SGHRS and CDR2 YFSETQ. V gave up 0 bases and J gave up 2 bases, with 12 bases separating them.

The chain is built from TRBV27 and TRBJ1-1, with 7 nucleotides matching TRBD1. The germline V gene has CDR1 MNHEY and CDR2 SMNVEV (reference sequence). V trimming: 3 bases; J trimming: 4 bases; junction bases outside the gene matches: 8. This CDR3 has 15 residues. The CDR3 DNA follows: TGTGCCAGCAGTTTCGACAGGGAAACGGGCACTGAAGCTTTCTTT. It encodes CASSFDRETGTEAFF.

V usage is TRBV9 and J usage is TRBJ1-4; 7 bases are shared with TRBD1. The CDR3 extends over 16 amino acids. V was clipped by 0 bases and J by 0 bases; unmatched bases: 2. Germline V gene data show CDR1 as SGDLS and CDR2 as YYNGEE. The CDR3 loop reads CASSVVGGSTNEKLFF. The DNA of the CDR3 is TGTGCCAGCAGCGTAGTAGGGGGCTCAACTAATGAAAAACTGTTTTTT.

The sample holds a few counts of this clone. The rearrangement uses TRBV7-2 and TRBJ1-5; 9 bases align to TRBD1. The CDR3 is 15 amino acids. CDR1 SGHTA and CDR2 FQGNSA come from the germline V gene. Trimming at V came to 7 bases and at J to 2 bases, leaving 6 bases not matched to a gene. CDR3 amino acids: CASTLDRGGNQPQHF. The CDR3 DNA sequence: TGTGCCAGCACCTTGGACAGGGGTGGCAATCAGCCCCAGCATTTT.

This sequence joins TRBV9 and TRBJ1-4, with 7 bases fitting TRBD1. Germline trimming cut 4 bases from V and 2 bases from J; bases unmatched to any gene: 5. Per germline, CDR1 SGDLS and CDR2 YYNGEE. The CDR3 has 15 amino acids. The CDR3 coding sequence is TGTGCCAGCAGCTACCGGGACAGTACTAATGAAAAACTGTTTTTT. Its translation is CASSYRDSTNEKLFF.

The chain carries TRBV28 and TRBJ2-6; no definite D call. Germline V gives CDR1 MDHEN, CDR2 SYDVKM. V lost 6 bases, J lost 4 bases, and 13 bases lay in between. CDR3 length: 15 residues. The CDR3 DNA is TGTGCCAGCAGGCCTAAGAGGTCCGGGGCCAACGTCCTGACTTTC. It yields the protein CASRPKRSGANVLTF.

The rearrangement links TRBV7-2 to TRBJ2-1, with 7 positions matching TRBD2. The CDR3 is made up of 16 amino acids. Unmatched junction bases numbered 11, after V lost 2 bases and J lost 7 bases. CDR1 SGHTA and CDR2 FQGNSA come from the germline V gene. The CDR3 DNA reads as TGTGCCAGCAGCTTATACCCCCCGGGACTAATGAATGAGCAGTTCTTC. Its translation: CASSLYPPGLMNEQFF. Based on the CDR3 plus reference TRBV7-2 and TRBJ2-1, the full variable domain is GAGVSQSPSNKVTEKGKDVELRCDPISGHTALYWYRQSLGQGLEFLIYFQGNSAPDKSGLPSDRFSAERTGGSVSTLTIQRTQQEDSAVYLCASSLYPPGLMNEQFFGPGTRLTVL.

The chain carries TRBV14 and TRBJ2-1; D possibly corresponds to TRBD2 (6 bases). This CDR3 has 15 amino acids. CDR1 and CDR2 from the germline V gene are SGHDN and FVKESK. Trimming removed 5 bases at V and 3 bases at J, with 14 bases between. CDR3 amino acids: CASSRFSGDYNEQFF. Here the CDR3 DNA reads TGTGCCAGCAGCAGGTTCTCGGGAGACTACAATGAGCAGTTCTTC.

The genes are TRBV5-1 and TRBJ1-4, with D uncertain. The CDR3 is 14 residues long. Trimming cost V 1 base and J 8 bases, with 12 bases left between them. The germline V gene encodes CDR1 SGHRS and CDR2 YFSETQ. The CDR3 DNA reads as TGCGCCAGCAGCTTGCTGGGCCCCGCCGAAAAACTGTTTTTT. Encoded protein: CASSLLGPAEKLFF.

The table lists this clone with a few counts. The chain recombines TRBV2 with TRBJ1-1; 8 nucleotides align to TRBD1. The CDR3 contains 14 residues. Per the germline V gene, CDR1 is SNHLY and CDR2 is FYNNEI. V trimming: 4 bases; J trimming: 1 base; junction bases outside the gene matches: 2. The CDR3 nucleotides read TGTGCCAGCAGTGTACAGGGGGGGAACACTGAAGCTTTCTTT. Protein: CASSVQGGNTEAFF.

This CDR3 is CASTPGQGHEYF. The DNA for the CDR3 is TGTGCCAGCACGCCAGGACAGGGGCATGAGTACTTC. The chain uses TRBV6-5 and TRBJ2-7; 9 bases line up with TRBD1. Germline V gene data show CDR1 as MNHEY and CDR2 as SVGAGI. The CDR3 length is 12 residues. The V segment lost 7 bases and the J segment 11 bases; nucleotides outside the gene matches: 9.

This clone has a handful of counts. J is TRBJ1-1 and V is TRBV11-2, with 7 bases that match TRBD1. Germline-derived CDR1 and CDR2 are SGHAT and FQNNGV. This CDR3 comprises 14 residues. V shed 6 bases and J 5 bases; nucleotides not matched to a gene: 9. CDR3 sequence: CASSLQGWRTEAFF. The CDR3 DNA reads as TGTGCCAGCAGTTTACAGGGGTGGCGTACTGAAGCTTTCTTT.